Shown below are 21 T cell receptor beta chains from a single sample sequenced in a study of T cells in Graves' hyperthyroidism and ophthalmopathy (dated by TCRdb to between 2018 and 2020). The method was multiplex PCR. Sequencing took place on an Illumina HiSeq 2000. The TCR beta CDR3 regions were amplified from RNA transcripts. The first round of RT-PCR for the TCR CDR3 was performed with the HTBI primer set and the Qiagen OneStep RT-PCR kit. TCRdb took the public reads, trimmed them with fastp at Q25, ran MiXCR for clone calling and kept in-frame beta chains. Rows merge per CDR3 protein into single entries with the most common DNA and genes. The sample table lists some 300,000 distinct CDR3 sequences, 13% of them with a count of one. Of the sample, roughly 8% is held by the ten largest clones. Specimen: blood. The receptors here all came from a woman between 25 and 40 years old with Graves' hyperthyroidism that later progressed to Graves' ophthalmopathy.

As concerns this clonotype: Mismatch with germline at one junction end may stem from a read error. The V gene is TRBV12-3 or TRBV12-4, the J gene TRBJ1-2; 8 bases fit TRBD1. The length of the CDR3 is 13 residues. In DNA form, the CDR3 reads TGTGCCAGCACCCCGACAGGGGCGGTTGGCTGCACCTTC. Translated, it gives CASTPTGAVGCTF.

Comment on this clonotype: Possible read error: a much larger clone is one base away. The CDR3 sequence is CASSLPPQGPAETQYF. CDR3 nucleotide sequence: TGTGCCAGCAGTTTACCCCCACAGGGACCAGCGGAGACCCAGTACTTC. The rearrangement links TRBV27 to TRBJ2-5; tentatively, D is TRBD1 (6 bases). The CDR3 contains 16 residues. The germline V gene has CDR1 MNHEY and CDR2 SMNVEV (reference sequence). The V and J ends lost 2 bases and 5 bases respectively, with 18 bases between them.

This clonotype was seen a few times. The chain joins TRBV7-2 to TRBJ1-3; tentative D call: TRBD1 (5 bases). The germline gives CDR1 SGHTA, CDR2 FQGNSA. With 1 base removed from V and 4 bases from J, the gap between germline ends came to 8 bases. The CDR3 sequence is 14 residues long. CDR3 protein: CASSLGQLGNTIYF. The CDR3 bases are TGTGCCAGCAGCTTAGGACAGTTGGGAAACACCATATATTTT.

To note about this clonotype: A much bigger clone sits one base away, suggesting this may be a read error. V is TRBV7-2 and J is TRBJ2-3; 8 nucleotides agree with TRBD2. Germline CDR1 and CDR2: SGHTA and FQGNSA. The CDR3 spans 16 residues. With 7 bases clipped from V and 0 bases from J, the junction kept 9 bases outside the gene matches. DNA for the CDR3: TGTGCCAGCAAATCACTGGCTAGCGGGAGCACAGATACGCAGTATTTT. The encoded protein is CASKSLASGSTDTQYF.

This clonotype was seen a few times. The V and J genes are TRBV20-1 and TRBJ2-2; no reliable D call. The germline V and J ends were trimmed by 1 base and 1 base, with 7 bases remaining between them. This CDR3 is 14 amino acids long. The germline CDR1 and CDR2 sequences are DFQATT and SNEGSKA (reference sequence). The chain's CDR3 is CSARGLENTGELFF. CDR3 DNA sequence: TGCAGTGCTAGAGGACTTGAGAACACCGGGGAGCTGTTTTTT.

This clonotype appeared many times. The chain has TRBV7-6 and TRBJ2-3; no clear D gene. CDR3 length equals 14 residues. The V gene's germline CDR1 is SGHVS and CDR2 FNYEAQ. The V end was cut by 0 bases, the J end by 4 bases, with 8 bases between. The CDR3 loop reads CASSLAIEADTQYF. The CDR3 DNA sequence: TGTGCCAGCAGCTTAGCGATTGAGGCAGATACGCAGTATTTT.

This clonotype occurred many times. This rearrangement joins TRBV7-2 to TRBJ2-5; 12 bases match TRBD2. The length of the CDR3 is 15 residues. The J segment lost 7 bases and the V segment lost 5 bases, leaving 8 bases of the junction unmatched. Germline-derived CDR1 and CDR2 are SGHTA and FQGNSA. In nucleotides, the CDR3 is TGTGCCAGCAGCGCTAGCGGGAGGGACCTAGGGACCCAGTACTTC. This translates into CASSASGRDLGTQYF.

This clonotype was seen at least ten times. The rearrangement links TRBV7-9 to TRBJ2-1; D uncertain. This CDR3 is 15 amino acids long. V was clipped by 7 bases and J by 7 bases, with 20 bases between them. Germline values: CDR1 SEHNR, CDR2 FQNEAQ (reference sequence). CDR3 DNA: TGTGCCAGCAAATCGGCCTCGCCAGGACCTAATGAGCAGTTCTTC. Translating gives CASKSASPGPNEQFF. Based on the CDR3 plus reference TRBV7-9 and TRBJ2-1, the full variable domain is DTGVSQNPRHKITKRGQNVTFRCDPISEHNRLYWYRQTLGQGPEFLTYFQNEAQLEKSRLLSDRFSAERPKGSFSTLEIQRTEQGDSAMYLCASKSASPGPNEQFFGPGTRLTVL.

This clonotype appeared many times. The V call is TRBV6-2 or TRBV6-3, the J call TRBJ2-2; 8 positions agree with TRBD1. The CDR3 covers 18 residues. V lost 4 bases to trimming and J lost 2 bases; unmatched junction nucleotides: 12. Germline loops: CDR1 MNHEY, CDR2 SVGEGT. This CDR3 reads CASSSGQGIILNTGELFF. In nucleotides, the CDR3 is TGTGCCAGCAGTTCCGGACAGGGAATAATTCTAAACACCGGGGAGCTGTTTTTT.

At least ten counts were recorded for this clonotype. The chain combines TRBV14 with TRBJ2-7; D might be TRBD2 (6 bases). Trimming left V 2 bases short and J 3 bases short, with 11 bases between. The CDR3 runs 14 residues. Germline V gives CDR1 SGHDN, CDR2 FVKESK. CDR3 protein: CASSQPGLNYEQYF. The DNA for the CDR3 is TGTGCCAGCAGCCAACCGGGACTTAACTACGAGCAGTACTTC.

Concerning this clonotype: A much larger clone lies a single base off, so this may be a read error. The CDR3 does not close with the conserved phenylalanine or tryptophan, likely indicating a read error. The J gene is TRBJ1-4, the V gene TRBV6-5, with D possibly TRBD1 on 6 matching bases. CDR1 is MNHEY, CDR2 SVGAGI, per germline. This CDR3 has 15 amino acids. Trimming stripped 0 bases from V and 8 bases from J, with 13 bases between. The CDR3 region is CASSYSTTGIEKLFL. The CDR3, as DNA: TGTGCCAGCAGTTACTCCACTACAGGGATCGAAAAACTGTTTCTT.

This clonotype occurred many times. The genes are TRBV7-2 and TRBJ2-1; D is ambiguous. Trimming removed 1 base at V and 3 bases at J, with 7 bases between. Germline assignment: CDR1 SGHTA and CDR2 FQGNSA. This CDR3 is 14 amino acids long. DNA for the CDR3: TGTGCCAGCAGCTTAGAAGGGTACTACAATGAGCAGTTCTTC. Its translation is CASSLEGYYNEQFF.

This rearrangement joins TRBV7-8 to TRBJ2-7; D could derive from TRBD1 or TRBD2 (5 bases each). Germline V gene lookup returns CDR1 SGHVS and CDR2 FQNEAQ. Trimming stripped 8 bases from V and 1 base from J, with 15 bases between. This CDR3 has 14 residues. The CDR3 is CASRGVGESYEQYF. DNA of the CDR3: TGTGCCAGCCGGGGAGTGGGGGAGTCCTACGAGCAGTACTTC.

In this sample, this clonotype turned up many times. This chain links TRBV5-1 with TRBJ2-5, with D tentatively TRBD2 (6 bases). The CDR3 contains 13 residues. Germline V gives CDR1 SGHRS, CDR2 YFSETQ. V was shortened by 6 bases and J by 3 bases, with 12 bases between the two germline ends. This CDR3 is CASTHPGEETQYF. In DNA, the CDR3 is TGCGCCAGCACTCACCCGGGGGAAGAGACCCAGTACTTC.

The chain couples TRBV11-2 to TRBJ1-4, with D unresolved. V shed 2 bases and J shed 4 bases, with 8 bases lying between them. The CDR3 length is 14 residues. Germline lookup yields CDR1 SGHAT and CDR2 FQNNGV. As DNA, the CDR3 is TGTGCCAGCAGCTTATCGCCGGGTAATGAAAAACTGTTTTTT. This translates into CASSLSPGNEKLFF.

This clonotype was recorded a few times. The genes are TRBV19 and TRBJ2-7; maybe TRBD1 (6 bases). The germline V gene has CDR1 LNHDA and CDR2 SQIVND (reference sequence). V was cut by 5 bases and J by 0 bases, with 11 bases left in between. CDR3 length: 14 residues. The CDR3 sequence is CASSSRTASYEQYF. The CDR3 DNA reads as TGTGCCAGTAGTTCTCGGACAGCCTCCTACGAGCAGTACTTC.

This chain links TRBV19 with TRBJ1-2; D remains ambiguous. Germline V lookup: CDR1 LNHDA, CDR2 SQIVND (reference sequence). V dropped 0 bases and J dropped 4 bases, with 3 bases sitting between them. The CDR3 contains 12 residues. The CDR3 is CASSIDGYGYTF. The DNA for the CDR3 is TGTGCCAGTAGTATAGATGGCTATGGCTACACCTTC.

At least ten counts were recorded for this clonotype. The rearrangement links TRBV3-1 to TRBJ2-7, with D maybe TRBD2 (5 bases). The CDR3 has 15 amino acids. Per the germline V gene, CDR1 is LGHDT and CDR2 is YNNKEL (reference sequence). Trimming took off 3 bases at V and 4 bases at J, with 16 bases between the two ends. The CDR3 spells CASSHPGLTGYEQYF. The CDR3 DNA is TGTGCCAGCAGCCACCCCGGACTCACGGGGTACGAGCAGTACTTC.

This clonotype was detected ten times or more. The chain employs TRBV11-2 and TRBJ2-3; 10 positions agree with TRBD2. Germline-derived CDR1 and CDR2 are SGHAT and FQNNGV. CDR3 length equals 18 residues. V gave up 1 base and J gave up 2 bases; unmatched junction bases: 9. CDR3 residues: CASSLGTSGKLDTDTQYF. As DNA, the CDR3 is TGTGCCAGCAGCTTAGGGACTAGCGGAAAACTTGACACAGATACGCAGTATTTT.

The chain carries TRBV18 and TRBJ2-6, with D possibly matching TRBD1 (5 bases). Germline values: CDR1 KGHSH, CDR2 LQKENI. This CDR3 has 17 residues. Deletions cut 1 base from V and 0 bases from J, with 10 bases between. The CDR3 spells CASSPQGHNSGANVLTF. As DNA, the CDR3 is TGTGCCAGCTCACCACAAGGACACAACTCTGGGGCCAACGTCCTGACTTTC. The entire variable domain, with the rest obtained from reference TRBV18 and TRBJ2-6, is as follows: NAGVMQNPRHLVRRRGQEARLRCSPMKGHSHVYWYRQLPEEGLKFMVYLQKENIIDESGMPKERFSAEFPKEGPSILRIQQVVRGDSAAYFCASSPQGHNSGANVLTFGAGSRLTVL.

The chain carries TRBV24-1 and TRBJ1-4; D gene uncertain. Germline V CDR1 and CDR2: KGHDR, SFDVKD. V gave up 6 bases and J gave up 3 bases, with 7 bases separating them. There are 13 residues in the CDR3. The CDR3 reads CATSPASNEKLFF. Written as DNA, the CDR3 is TGTGCCACCAGTCCCGCGTCTAATGAAAAACTGTTTTTT.